This T cell receptor (beta chain) originates from a study of circulating and synovial CD4+ cells in juvenile arthritis. Germline CDR1 reads SGDLS; CDR2 reads YYNGEE. The V end was cut by 0 bases, the J end by 2 bases, with 9 bases between. CDR3 length: 14 residues. Measured with immunoSEQ multiplex PCR; TCRdb has only the in-frame clones, and not every one. The sample lists several thousand clones, about 83% occurring once. The chain employs TRBV9 and TRBJ2-7; possible D gene TRBD1, 5 bases. The receptor comes from a human donor with juvenile idiopathic arthritis. The material sequenced was CD4+ T cells from synovial fluid. The CDR3 loop reads CASSVAPGPYEQYF. The DNA of the CDR3 is TGTGCCAGCAGCGTAGCTCCAGGGCCCTACGAGCAGTACTTC.